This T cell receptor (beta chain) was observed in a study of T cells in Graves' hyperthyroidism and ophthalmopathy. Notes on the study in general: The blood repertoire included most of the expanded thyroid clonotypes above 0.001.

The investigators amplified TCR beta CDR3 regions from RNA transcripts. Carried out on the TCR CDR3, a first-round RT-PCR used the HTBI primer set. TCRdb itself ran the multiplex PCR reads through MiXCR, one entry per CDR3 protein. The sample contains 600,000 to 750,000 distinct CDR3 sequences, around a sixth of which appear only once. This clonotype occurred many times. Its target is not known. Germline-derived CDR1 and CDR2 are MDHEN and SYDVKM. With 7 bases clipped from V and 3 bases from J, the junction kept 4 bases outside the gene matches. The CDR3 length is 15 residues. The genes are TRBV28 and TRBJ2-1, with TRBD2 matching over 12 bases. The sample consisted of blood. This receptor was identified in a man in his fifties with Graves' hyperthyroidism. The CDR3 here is CASTALAGGYNEQFF. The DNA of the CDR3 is TGTGCCAGCACCGCACTAGCGGGAGGCTACAATGAGCAGTTCTTC. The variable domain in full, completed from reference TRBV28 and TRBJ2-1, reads DVKVTQSSRYLVKRTGEKVFLECVQDMDHENMFWYRQDPGLGLRLIYFSYDVKMKEKGDIPEGYSVSREKKERFSLILESASTNQTSMYLCASTALAGGYNEQFFGPGTRLTVL.